This TCR beta chain appears in the sequencing data of a study of radiation and T cells in renal cell carcinoma. Regarding time point: baseline pretreatment blood. Treatment denoted: 15 Gy SBRT to primary tumor, nephrectomy 4 weeks later. V was shortened by 4 bases and J by 6 bases, with 15 bases between the two germline ends. Germline values: CDR1 MNHEY, CDR2 SVGAGI. This CDR3 has 14 amino acids. About this clone itself: The antigen is undetermined.

Broader study findings: In blood, top tumor clones expanded by 2 weeks, shrinking by 4.

Assay used: immunoSEQ multiplex PCR; TCRdb lists only in-frame clones, some missing. The table includes 130,000 or so clones, approximately 82% detected once. Material: blood, obtained from a patient whose treatment included radiotherapy and nephrectomy. The rearrangement links TRBV6-5 to TRBJ1-2; the D gene is possibly TRBD1 (6 bases). The TCR originated in a woman aged 45-65 years with renal cell carcinoma. In nucleotides, the CDR3 is TGTGCCAGCAGTTCCTCTTGGGGGGCAGATGGCTACACCTTC. This translates into CASSSSWGADGYTF.